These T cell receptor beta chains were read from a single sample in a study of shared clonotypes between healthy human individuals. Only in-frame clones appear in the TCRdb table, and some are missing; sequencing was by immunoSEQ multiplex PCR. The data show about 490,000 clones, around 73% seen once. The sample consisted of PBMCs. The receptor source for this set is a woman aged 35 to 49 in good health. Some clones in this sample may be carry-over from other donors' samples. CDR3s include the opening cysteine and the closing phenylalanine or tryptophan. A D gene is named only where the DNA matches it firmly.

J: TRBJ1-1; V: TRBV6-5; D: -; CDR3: CASSKIENTEAFF
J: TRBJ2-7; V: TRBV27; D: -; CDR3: CASSFWPAHYEQYF
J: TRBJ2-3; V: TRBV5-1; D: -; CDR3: CASHWGDTDTQYF
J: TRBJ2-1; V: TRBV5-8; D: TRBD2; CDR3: CASSSPGTSGYNEQFF
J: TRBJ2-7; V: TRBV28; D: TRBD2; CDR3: CASSGSTSGFRKQYF
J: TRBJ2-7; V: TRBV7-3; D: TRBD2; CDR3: CASSPSGSTGEQYF
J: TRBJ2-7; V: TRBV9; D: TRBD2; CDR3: CASSRTSGRSEQYF
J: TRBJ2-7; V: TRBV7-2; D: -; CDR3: CATRKSGGPSYEQYF
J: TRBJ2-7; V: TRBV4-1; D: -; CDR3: CASSPTQLAYYEQYF
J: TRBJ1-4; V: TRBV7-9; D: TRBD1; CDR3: CASSSGGETNEKLFF
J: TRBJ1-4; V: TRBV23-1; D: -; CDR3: CASSQSGGIGEKLFF
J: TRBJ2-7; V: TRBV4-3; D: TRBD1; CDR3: CASSQKGALGTYEQYF
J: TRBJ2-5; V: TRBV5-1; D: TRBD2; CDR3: CASSLAQGLAGGLDF
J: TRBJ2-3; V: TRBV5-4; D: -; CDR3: CASSLSVGMADTQYF
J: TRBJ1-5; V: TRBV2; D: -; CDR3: CASSEALGGDQPQHF
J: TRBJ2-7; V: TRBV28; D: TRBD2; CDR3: CASRPGLAESSYEQYF
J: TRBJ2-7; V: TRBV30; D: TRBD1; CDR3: CAPVRDRAFEQYF
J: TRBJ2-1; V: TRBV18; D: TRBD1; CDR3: CASSPPTGGTYNEQFF
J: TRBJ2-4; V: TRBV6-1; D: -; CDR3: CASSEARLQGPHF
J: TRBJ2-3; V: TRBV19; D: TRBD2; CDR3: CASSIGLAGPDTQYF
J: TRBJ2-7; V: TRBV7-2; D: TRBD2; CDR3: CASSLVRLGRESDYEQYF
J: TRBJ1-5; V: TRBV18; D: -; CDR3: CASSERDTRVIGQPQHF
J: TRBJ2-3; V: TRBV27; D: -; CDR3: CASSQRPHRTDTQYF
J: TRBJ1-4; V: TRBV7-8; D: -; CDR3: CASSLGVAEKLFF
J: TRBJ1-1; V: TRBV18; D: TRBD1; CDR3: CASSPGTANTEAFF
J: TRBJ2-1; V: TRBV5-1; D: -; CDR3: CASSPDFRYNEQFF
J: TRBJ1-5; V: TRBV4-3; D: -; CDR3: CASSPSLVFNQPQHF
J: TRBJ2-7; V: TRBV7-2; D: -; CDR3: CASSSPGHRREQYF
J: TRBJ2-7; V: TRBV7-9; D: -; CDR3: CASSPPGIKGDYEQYF
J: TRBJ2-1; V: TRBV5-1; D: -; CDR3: CASSLGQVHTGEQFF
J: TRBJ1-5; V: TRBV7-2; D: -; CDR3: CASSRDNQPQHF
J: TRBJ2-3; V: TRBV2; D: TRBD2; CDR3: CASSVRLAGVGTQYF
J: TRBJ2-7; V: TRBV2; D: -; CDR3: CASSILRGDEQYF
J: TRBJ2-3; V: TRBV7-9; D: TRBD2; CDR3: CASSLPGLAGAGTQYF
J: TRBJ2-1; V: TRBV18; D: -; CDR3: CASSPPSVGDEQFF
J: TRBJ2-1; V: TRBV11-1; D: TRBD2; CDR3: CASSLAGGVHYNEQFF
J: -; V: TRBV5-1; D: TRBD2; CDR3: CASSLDGRAGGEQYF